These 30 T cell receptor beta chains originate from one sample sequenced in a study of siplizumab effects on memory and regulatory T cells. Here immunoSEQ multiplex PCR was the method, and the copy in TCRdb shows in-frame clones only, minus some. Of about 100,000 clones detected, about 90% appear once; the ten largest clones hold 0.55% to 0.95%. Material: Tregs sorted from blood. Every receptor here comes from a human donor in good health.

A single count supports this clone. The chain joins TRBV29-1 to TRBJ1-1; the D is unclear. Per the germline V gene, CDR1 is SQVTM and CDR2 is ANQGSEA. Deletions cut 3 bases from V and 4 bases from J, with 6 bases between. The CDR3 is made up of 11 amino acids. CDR3 coding DNA: TGCAGCGTTGATGAGGCCACTGAAGCTTTCTTT. Its protein product is CSVDEATEAFF. The full variable domain, its missing parts supplied by reference TRBV29-1 and TRBJ1-1, is SAVISQKPSRDICQRGTSLTIQCQVDSQVTMMFWYRQQPGQSLTLIATANQGSEATYESGFVIDKFPISRPNLTFSTLTVSNMSPEDSSIYLCSVDEATEAFFGQGTRLTVV.

The chain recombines TRBV2 with TRBJ2-7, with D possibly TRBD2 on 7 matching bases. The germline V and J ends were trimmed by 4 bases and 6 bases, with 13 bases remaining between them. CDR1 is SNHLY, CDR2 FYNNEI, per germline. The length of the CDR3 is 13 residues. The CDR3 spells CASSGGGRVEQYF. The CDR3 region has the DNA TGTGCCAGCAGTGGGGGGGGCCGCGTCGAGCAGTACTTC.

This clone was picked up one time. The V and J genes are TRBV5-6 and TRBJ2-5; 7 bases are a match to TRBD2. Germline CDR1 and CDR2: SGHDT and YYEEEE. The CDR3 sequence is 16 residues long. With V trimmed by 2 bases and J by 9 bases, 16 bases remained unmatched. CDR3 nucleotides: TGTGCCAGCAGCTTTACACCGGGACGCGGGAGATCGGCCCAGTACTTC. Translated, it gives CASSFTPGRGRSAQYF. Complete variable domain (other parts from reference TRBV5-6 and TRBJ2-5): DAGVTQSPTHLIKTRGQQVTLRCSPKSGHDTVSWYQQALGQGPQFIFQYYEEEERQRGNFPDRFSGHQFPNYSSELNVNALLLGDSALYLCASSFTPGRGRSAQYFGPGTRLLVL.

The genes are TRBV18 and TRBJ2-5; D is tentatively TRBD1 or TRBD2 (5 bases each). The germline V gene has CDR1 KGHSH and CDR2 LQKENI. Deletions cut 5 bases from V and 1 base from J, with 11 bases between. The CDR3 sequence is 14 residues long. The CDR3 spells CASSTRDGQETQYF. As DNA, the CDR3 is TGTGCCAGCTCAACCCGGGACGGCCAAGAGACCCAGTACTTC.

This chain joins TRBV6-1 and TRBJ1-5; possibly TRBD1 for D (6 bases). Germline CDR1 is MNHNS and CDR2 is SASEGT. The CDR3 is 15 amino acids. Trimming removed 1 base from V and 4 bases from J, with 11 bases in between. CDR3 DNA: TGTGCCAGCAGTGAAGTGGGGGCTGGTAATCAGCCCCAGCATTTT. Translation: CASSEVGAGNQPQHF.

This clone was found a few times. The chain employs TRBV11-2 and TRBJ1-1; weak D call: TRBD1 (5 bases). V was clipped by 5 bases and J by 2 bases, with 12 bases between them. From germline, CDR1 is SGHAT and CDR2 FQNNGV. This CDR3 contains 14 residues. DNA for the CDR3: TGTGCCAGCAGCCTTGGGGGGATTAACACTGAAGCTTTCTTT. Its protein is CASSLGGINTEAFF. The entire variable domain, with the rest obtained from reference TRBV11-2 and TRBJ1-1, is as follows: EAGVAQSPRYKIIEKRQSVAFWCNPISGHATLYWYQQILGQGPKLLIQFQNNGVVDDSQLPKDRFSAERLKGVDSTLKIQPAKLEDSAVYLCASSLGGINTEAFFGQGTRLTVV.

This sequence joins TRBV4-1 and TRBJ2-5; a possible D gene is TRBD1 (6 bases). Per the germline V gene, CDR1 is MGHRA and CDR2 is YSYEKL. This CDR3 is 17 amino acids long. With 4 bases removed from V and 5 bases from J, the gap between germline ends came to 23 bases. The CDR3 loop reads CASSLGWGSRDIETQYF. The DNA for the CDR3 is TGCGCCAGCAGCCTCGGGTGGGGTAGTAGGGACATTGAGACCCAGTACTTC.

The genes are TRBV15 and TRBJ1-2, with a possible D match to TRBD1 (6 bases). Trimming took 0 bases from V and 4 from J, leaving 21 bases between them. The germline gives CDR1 LNHNV, CDR2 YYDKDF (reference sequence). CDR3 length equals 18 residues. The DNA for the CDR3 is TGTGCCACCAGCAGAGATATGGGGAGGGGGGAGCGCGGCTATGGCTACACCTTC. Translation: CATSRDMGRGERGYGYTF.

The chain employs TRBV13 and TRBJ1-1; D is ambiguous. V lost 2 bases, J lost 1 base, and 26 bases lay in between. The V gene's germline CDR1 is PRHDT and CDR2 FYEKMQ (reference sequence). This CDR3 is 20 amino acids long. The CDR3 nucleotides read TGTGCCAGCAGCTTACTGGGTTGGGGTAGGAACCCCGAGGGGAACACTGAAGCTTTCTTT. This translates into CASSLLGWGRNPEGNTEAFF.

The CDR3 nucleotides read TGTGCCAGCAGTCGGGATGAGCAGTTCTTC. Protein: CASSRDEQFF. V is TRBV28 and J is TRBJ2-1; D unclear. Trimming took 5 bases from V and 8 from J, leaving 4 bases between them. There are 10 residues in the CDR3. The germline V gene encodes CDR1 MDHEN and CDR2 SYDVKM.

The rearrangement uses TRBV6-5 and TRBJ1-5; D gene uncertain. The CDR3 covers 14 residues. V was cut by 5 bases and J by 6 bases, with 14 bases left in between. The germline V gene has CDR1 MNHEY and CDR2 SVGAGI. The DNA of the CDR3 is TGTGCCAGCAGTGAATCGGCCCTGACTCAGCCCCAGCATTTT. Translating it yields CASSESALTQPQHF.

As for this clone: Its ends do not fully match the called genes, so a read error is possible. The chain is built from TRBV7-7 and TRBJ2-2; no clear D gene. Germline V gene data show CDR1 as SSHAT and CDR2 as FNYEAQ (reference sequence). The CDR3 loop spans 13 amino acids. The DNA for the CDR3 is TGTGCTAGCAGCTTAACAGATTTAGGGGAGCTGTTTTTT. Protein sequence: CASSLTDLGELFF.

The V and J genes are TRBV9 and TRBJ2-5, with TRBD1 identical over 10 bases. CDR3 length equals 15 residues. J gave up 4 bases and V 4 bases, and 7 bases lay outside the gene matches. Germline CDR1 SGDLS, CDR2 YYNGEE. The chain's CDR3 is CASSYRDRGGETQYF. The CDR3 coding sequence is TGTGCCAGCAGCTACCGGGACAGGGGAGGAGAGACCCAGTACTTC. The full variable domain, in which reference TRBV9 and TRBJ2-5 provide the parts outside the CDR3, is DSGVTQTPKHLITATGQRVTLRCSPRSGDLSVYWYQQSLDQGLQFLIQYYNGEERAKGNILERFSAQQFPDLHSELNLSSLELGDSALYFCASSYRDRGGETQYFGPGTRLLVL.

The J gene is TRBJ1-1, the V gene TRBV19, with TRBD1 matching over 7 bases. The V and J ends lost 5 bases and 11 bases, in that order; junction bases with no gene match: 8. This CDR3 region has 12 residues. Germline loops: CDR1 LNHDA, CDR2 SQIVND (reference sequence). The CDR3: CASSWTGAGAFF. The CDR3 coding sequence is TGTGCCAGTAGTTGGACAGGCGCCGGGGCTTTCTTT.

The gene calls are TRBV2 and TRBJ1-5; D unclear. The germline V gene encodes CDR1 SNHLY and CDR2 FYNNEI. The CDR3 contains 12 residues. The V end lost 3 bases, the J end lost 5 bases, and 5 bases lay between the germline ends. The CDR3 DNA is TGTGCCAGCAGTGAGGTCGATCAGCCCCAGCATTTT. The encoded protein is CASSEVDQPQHF.

The rearrangement links TRBV6-5 to TRBJ2-7; TRBD1 is a possible D gene (6 bases). This CDR3 has 15 amino acids. V was clipped by 3 bases and J by 2 bases, with 14 bases between them. Germline V gene lookup returns CDR1 MNHEY and CDR2 SVGAGI. The CDR3 protein is CASSYRGSGAYEQYF. DNA for the CDR3: TGTGCCAGCAGTTATAGGGGATCAGGGGCCTACGAGCAGTACTTC.

V usage is TRBV7-2 and J usage is TRBJ2-7, with D unresolved. Trimming stripped 11 bases from V and 1 base from J, with 15 bases between. The CDR3 spans 13 residues. Germline assignment: CDR1 SGHTA and CDR2 FQGNSA. The CDR3 is CASSFGVSYEQYF. CDR3 DNA: TGTGCCTCCTCCTTTGGGGTTTCCTACGAGCAGTACTTC.

The chain combines TRBV25-1 with TRBJ2-7; D is unresolved. Trimming took off 4 bases at V and 6 bases at J, with 13 bases between the two ends. This CDR3 has 13 amino acids. Germline V CDR1 and CDR2: MGHDK, SYGVNS. The CDR3 spells CASSGHGSFEQYF. CDR3 DNA: TGTGCCAGCAGTGGCCACGGTAGCTTCGAGCAGTACTTC.

The chain's CDR3 is CASRQSNSYNSPLHF. The CDR3 DNA follows: TGTGCCAGCAGACAGAGTAACTCCTATAATTCACCCCTCCACTTT. V usage is TRBV6-5 and J usage is TRBJ1-6; D gene unclear. Germline lookup yields CDR1 MNHEY and CDR2 SVGAGI. V shed 6 bases and J shed 0 bases, with 9 bases lying between them. The CDR3 spans 15 residues.

The chain has TRBV27 and TRBJ1-2; TRBD1 is a possible D gene (6 bases). The V gene's germline CDR1 is MNHEY and CDR2 SMNVEV (reference sequence). Trimming removed 6 bases from V and 4 bases from J, with 12 bases in between. The CDR3 spans 13 residues. The CDR3 spells CASRGGTLYGYTF. The CDR3 nucleotides read TGTGCCAGCAGGGGAGGGACACTCTATGGCTACACCTTC.

The J gene is TRBJ2-7, the V gene TRBV18; D is unresolved. The germline gives CDR1 KGHSH, CDR2 LQKENI. The CDR3 has 14 amino acids. Trimming took off 3 bases at V and 0 bases at J, with 9 bases between the two ends. CDR3 in DNA: TGTGCCAGCTCACCCCTGACAAGCTCCTACGAGCAGTACTTC. It translates to CASSPLTSSYEQYF.

The chain carries TRBV6-1 and TRBJ2-7; 12 positions agree with TRBD2. After removal of 8 bases from V and 7 bases from J, the junction contained 6 bases not matched to a gene. The CDR3 length is 13 residues. Germline loops: CDR1 MNHNS, CDR2 SASEGT. The CDR3 is CASGLAGLQEQYF. CDR3 bases: TGTGCCAGCGGACTAGCGGGACTTCAGGAGCAGTACTTC.

This clone was observed once. For the CDR3, the DNA is TGTGCCAGCAGCCAAGACCGGCCAGCGGCCTCCTACAATGAGCAGTTCTTC. It encodes CASSQDRPAASYNEQFF. V and J are TRBV4-2 and TRBJ2-1, with a weak D call TRBD2 (5 bases). Germline assignment: CDR1 LGHNA and CDR2 YNFKEQ. V gave up 0 bases and J gave up 0 bases, with 12 bases separating them. The CDR3 sequence is 17 residues long.

The chain carries TRBV27 and TRBJ1-4; D not certain. The V end lost 8 bases, the J end lost 3 bases, and 13 bases lay between the germline ends. This CDR3 contains 14 residues. Germline-derived CDR1 and CDR2 are MNHEY and SMNVEV (reference sequence). The CDR3 coding sequence is TGTGCCAGCGCAGGAAAAATACCTAATGAAAAACTGTTTTTT. Translating it yields CASAGKIPNEKLFF.

The rearrangement joins TRBV6-7 to TRBJ2-2; D uncertain. TRBV6-7 is an ORF, and what it does is uncertain. V lost 5 bases to trimming and J lost 3 bases, with 22 bases between them. There are 18 residues in the CDR3. DNA for the CDR3: TGTGCCAGCAGTGATGCGTACGTAGGAGACGTCGACACCGGGGAGCTGTTTTTT. Residues: CASSDAYVGDVDTGELFF.

This chain uses TRBV6-5 with TRBJ1-1, with unresolved D. Trimming removed 7 bases at V and 6 bases at J, with 12 bases between. This CDR3 comprises 12 residues. The germline V gene encodes CDR1 MNHEY and CDR2 SVGAGI. The CDR3 protein is CASKGGPAEAFF. As DNA, the CDR3 is TGTGCCAGCAAAGGAGGGCCCGCTGAAGCTTTCTTT.

V usage is TRBV4-2 and J usage is TRBJ2-2; 11 nucleotides agree with TRBD2. The germline V gene has CDR1 LGHNA and CDR2 YNFKEQ. CDR3 size: 18 residues. The junction had 7 bases not matched to a gene; V was cut back by 2 bases and J by 2 bases. The CDR3 DNA is TGTGCCAGCAGCCAAAGGCGGACTAGCGGGCCAAACACCGGGGAGCTGTTTTTT. This codes for CASSQRRTSGPNTGELFF.

In this sample, this clone turned up a few times. V and J are TRBV10-3 and TRBJ2-5; D is undetermined. Deletions cut 2 bases from V and 1 base from J, with 5 bases between. The CDR3 runs to 13 residues. The germline V gene encodes CDR1 ENHRY and CDR2 SYGVKD. The CDR3 nucleotides read TGTGCCATCAGTGAGCTGAGCCAAGAGACCCAGTACTTC. It translates to CAISELSQETQYF.

The chain employs TRBV2 and TRBJ2-7; the D gene is possibly TRBD2 (6 bases). V lost 6 bases and J 6 bases, leaving 15 bases between the germline ends. The CDR3 extends over 13 amino acids. CDR1 and CDR2 (germline): SNHLY, FYNNEI. The CDR3 here is CASRRAGLGEQYF. CDR3 nucleotide sequence: TGTGCCAGCAGGAGGGCGGGGCTGGGCGAGCAGTACTTC.

The chain joins TRBV29-1 to TRBJ2-7, with TRBD2 identical over 10 bases. Trimming removed 2 bases from V and 5 bases from J; junction bases left unmatched: 3. Germline CDR1 is SQVTM and CDR2 is ANQGSEA. CDR3 length: 13 amino acids. The CDR3 reads CSVELAGADEQYF. In DNA, the CDR3 is TGCAGCGTTGAACTAGCGGGAGCTGACGAGCAGTACTTC.